Below are 3 T cell receptor beta chains sequenced from a single sample in a study of regulatory T cells in long-lasting Graves disease (dated by TCRdb to about 2021). The time point label here, explained by the study, means: persistent/refractory GD, antithyroid drugs over 5 years with positive TRAb. RNA was extracted from PBMCs in TRIzol for both TCR sequencing and RNA sequencing. The library was produced with multiplex PCR. TCRdb records Illumina HiSeq 4000 as the sequencer. To build TCR beta libraries, CDR3 regions were amplified by Arm-PCR using iRepertoire HTBI primers. TCRdb reanalyzed the raw reads on its own, using fastp at Q25 for trimming and MiXCR for clone calling, and kept in-frame beta chains. A single entry per CDR3 protein holds the most common genes and DNA from its merged rows. The sample table records 400,000 to 600,000 distinct CDR3 sequences; approximately 21% of these occur just once. The ten most abundant clones make up 7.1% of the sample.

The source was peripheral blood mononuclear cells (PBMCs), collected when the disease was refractory, from a patient treated with antithyroid drugs. Every receptor here comes from a female donor with Graves disease.

This clonotype occurred many times. V usage is TRBV6-1 and J usage is TRBJ2-5; the match to TRBD2 covers 10 bases. Germline CDR1 reads MNHNS; CDR2 reads SASEGT. The CDR3 is made up of 17 amino acids. With 5 bases clipped from V and 1 base from J, the junction kept 10 bases outside the gene matches. The CDR3 loop reads CASSPYLAGGLQETQYF. The CDR3 DNA reads TGTGCCAGCAGTCCTTACTTAGCGGGGGGCCTCCAAGAGACCCAGTACTTC.

The chain uses TRBV6-2 or TRBV6-3 and TRBJ2-2, with D possibly matching TRBD1 (6 bases). V lost 7 bases, J lost 3 bases, and 15 bases lay in between. The CDR3 is 15 residues long. The germline CDR1 and CDR2 sequences are MNHEY and SVGEGT. In DNA, the CDR3 is TGTGCCAGCACCGACAGGCGAAGGGACACCGGGGAGCTGTTTTTT. It encodes CASTDRRRDTGELFF.

The chain uses TRBV27 and TRBJ2-7; 8 bases fit TRBD1. Germline assignment: CDR1 MNHEY and CDR2 SMNVEV (reference sequence). This CDR3 spans 13 amino acids. Losses at the gene ends were 8 bases for V and 5 bases for J; bases not matched to a gene: 8. The CDR3 protein is CASSPGQGHEQYF. The CDR3 DNA follows: TGTGCCAGCTCACCCGGACAGGGTCACGAGCAGTACTTC.